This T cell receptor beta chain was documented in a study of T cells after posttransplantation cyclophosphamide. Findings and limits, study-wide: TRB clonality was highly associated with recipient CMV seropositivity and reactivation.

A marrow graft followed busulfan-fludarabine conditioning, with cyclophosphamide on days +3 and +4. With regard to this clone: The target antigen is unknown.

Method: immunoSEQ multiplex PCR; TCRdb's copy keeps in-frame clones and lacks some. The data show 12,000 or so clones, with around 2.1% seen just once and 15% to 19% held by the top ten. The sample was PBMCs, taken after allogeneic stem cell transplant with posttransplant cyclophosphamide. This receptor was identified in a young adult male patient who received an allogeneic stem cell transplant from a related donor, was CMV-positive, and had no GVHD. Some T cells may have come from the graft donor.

CDR3 in DNA: TGTGCCACCGCCGGGTCAGCTAGCACAGATACGCAGTATTTT. This translates into CATAGSASTDTQYF. V is TRBV6-5 and J is TRBJ2-3; D remains ambiguous. This CDR3 is built from 14 residues. Germline V CDR1 and CDR2: MNHEY, SVGAGI. V gave up 10 bases and J gave up 0 bases, with 14 bases separating them.